Listed here are 26 T cell receptor beta chains from one sample, sequenced in a study of spatial heterogeneity in lung cancer. As for time point: sample taken at primary tumor resection. Extraction of whole RNA from tumor, nontumor lung or frozen PBMC preceded unsorted sequencing. Via MiXCR, TCRdb re-called the 5' RACE reads, giving one row per CDR3 protein. Of some 50,000 distinct CDR3 sequences in the sample, 7.5% to 8% were seen once. Sample: PBMCs, taken at surgery. The receptors derive from a female donor with early-stage non-small cell lung cancer.

J is TRBJ2-5 and V is TRBV20-1, with 12 bases fitting TRBD2. The CDR3 sequence is 15 residues long. With 3 bases clipped from V and 3 bases from J, the junction kept 5 bases outside the gene matches. The germline CDR1 and CDR2 sequences are DFQATT and SNEGSKA (reference sequence). The CDR3 loop is CSARSTSGGEETQYF. As DNA, the CDR3 is TGCAGTGCTAGGTCGACTAGCGGGGGAGAAGAGACCCAGTACTTC.

In its sample, this clonotype was seen a few times. The J gene is TRBJ2-6, the V gene TRBV2; D is unresolved. Germline assignment: CDR1 SNHLY and CDR2 FYNNEI. The CDR3 is made up of 14 amino acids. V was clipped by 4 bases and J by 2 bases, with 6 bases between them. The CDR3 is CASSGWAGANVLTF. For the CDR3, the DNA is TGTGCCAGCAGTGGATGGGCTGGGGCCAACGTCCTGACTTTC.

The V and J genes are TRBV20-1 and TRBJ2-7; the D is unclear. The V gene lost 3 bases and the J gene lost 0 bases, with 6 bases spanning the gap. The length of the CDR3 is 12 residues. In germline, CDR1 is DFQATT, CDR2 SNEGSKA (reference sequence). DNA for the CDR3: TGCAGTGCTAGTTGGAGCTCCTACGAGCAGTACTTC. Translating gives CSASWSSYEQYF.

V gene TRBV5-5 combines with J gene TRBJ2-5; D is undetermined. Germline CDR1 SGHKS, CDR2 YYEKEE (reference sequence). V lost 0 bases to trimming and J lost 5 bases, with 11 bases between them. This CDR3 has 14 amino acids. The CDR3 DNA reads as TGTGCCAGCAGCTTGGGTCCGGTTTGGGAGACCCAGTACTTC. Translation: CASSLGPVWETQYF.

This clonotype was observed a few times. The chain carries TRBV7-3 and TRBJ2-1; 10 bases are a match to TRBD2. The germline CDR1 and CDR2 sequences are SGHTA and FQGTGA. The CDR3 length is 18 residues. The ends lost 2 bases at V and 6 bases at J; junction bases unmatched: 13. CDR3 protein: CASSLRGVAGGVSNEQFF. The CDR3, as DNA: TGTGCCAGCAGCTTACGGGGGGTAGCGGGGGGAGTATCCAATGAGCAGTTCTTC.

The CDR3 protein is CSAREPGPITGELFF. CDR3 bases: TGCAGTGCTAGAGAACCGGGACCAATCACCGGGGAGCTGTTTTTT. The chain combines TRBV20-1 with TRBJ2-2; D tentatively fits TRBD1 or TRBD2 (5 bases each). The CDR3 totals 15 residues. The V and J ends lost 0 bases and 4 bases respectively, with 12 bases between them. CDR1 is DFQATT and CDR2 is SNEGSKA in the germline V gene (reference sequence).

This clonotype has just a few counts. The V call is TRBV7-2, the J call TRBJ2-2; D unresolved. CDR1 and CDR2 from the germline V gene are SGHTA and FQGNSA. The CDR3 is made up of 15 amino acids. Trimming cost V 3 bases and J 6 bases, with 14 bases left between them. The CDR3, as DNA: TGTGCCAGCAGCTTGGGCCAGCCATTCGCCGGGGAGCTGTTTTTT. Amino acid sequence: CASSLGQPFAGELFF.

CDR3 nucleotide sequence: TGTGCCAGTAGCCGGGGGGGCCCCGGGGAGCTGTTTTTT. This translates into CASSRGGPGELFF. V gene TRBV9 combines with J gene TRBJ2-2, with 8 bases that match TRBD2. The CDR3 spans 13 residues. V was clipped by 8 bases and J by 6 bases; unmatched bases: 6. Germline CDR1 is SGDLS and CDR2 is YYNGEE.

The chain has TRBV12-3 or TRBV12-4 and TRBJ1-3; 10 bases line up with TRBD1. Losses at the gene ends were 6 bases for V and 4 bases for J; bases not matched to a gene: 9. The CDR3 contains 16 residues. Written as DNA, the CDR3 is TGTGCCAGCAGGATGACAGGGGGCCAGAGAGGAAACACCATATATTTT. Translated: CASRMTGGQRGNTIYF.

This clonotype occurred a few times. The chain has TRBV20-1 and TRBJ2-5, with a possible D match to TRBD1 (6 bases). The germline CDR1 and CDR2 sequences are DFQATT and SNEGSKA (reference sequence). The length of the CDR3 is 13 residues. The V gene lost 6 bases and the J gene lost 7 bases, with 18 bases spanning the gap. CDR3 in amino acids: CSANFREGGTQYF. CDR3 sequence (DNA): TGCAGTGCCAACTTCCGGGAAGGGGGGACCCAGTACTTC.

This clonotype appeared a few times. The CDR3 is CASSLSSIRLMNTEAFF. In DNA form, the CDR3 reads TGTGCCAGCAGTTTATCGAGTATCAGACTAATGAACACTGAAGCTTTCTTT. This chain links TRBV27 with TRBJ1-1; D remains unclear. Germline V lookup: CDR1 MNHEY, CDR2 SMNVEV (reference sequence). V shed 0 bases and J shed 0 bases, with 14 bases lying between them. The CDR3 has 17 residues.

The rearrangement joins TRBV19 to TRBJ2-1; 8 bases fit TRBD2. This CDR3 is built from 18 residues. The V gene end was trimmed by 4 bases and the J gene end by 0 bases; junction bases not matched to a gene: 11. CDR1 is LNHDA, CDR2 SQIVND, per germline (reference sequence). The CDR3 loop reads CASSRAVAGPGSYNEQFF. The CDR3 DNA is TGTGCCAGTAGTAGGGCGGTAGCGGGACCTGGCTCCTACAATGAGCAGTTCTTC.

The chain joins TRBV24-1 to TRBJ2-3; D might be TRBD1 (6 bases). The V end lost 3 bases, the J end lost 0 bases, and 15 bases lay between the germline ends. This CDR3 spans 17 amino acids. Per germline, CDR1 KGHDR and CDR2 SFDVKD. The CDR3 reads CATSDPNRARSTDTQYF. Here the CDR3 DNA reads TGTGCCACCAGTGATCCGAACAGGGCTCGTAGCACAGATACGCAGTATTTT.

The gene calls are TRBV4-1 and TRBJ2-5; a weak D match, TRBD2 (6 bases). V was cut by 1 base and J by 8 bases, with 8 bases left in between. CDR1 is MGHRA, CDR2 YSYEKL, per germline. The CDR3 is 12 amino acids. CDR3 coding DNA: TGCGCCAGCAGCCAAGCCGGACTAACCCAGTACTTC. Translated, it gives CASSQAGLTQYF.

This clonotype was observed a few times. This chain uses TRBV19 with TRBJ1-5; D is perhaps TRBD1 (5 bases). Trimming shortened V by 5 bases and J by 2 bases, and 13 bases separated the two germline ends. This CDR3 is built from 15 residues. Germline V CDR1 and CDR2: LNHDA, SQIVND (reference sequence). The CDR3: CASSYEGIGNQPQHF. CDR3 coding DNA: TGTGCCAGTAGTTATGAGGGGATAGGCAATCAGCCCCAGCATTTT.

This clonotype has ten or more counts. V is TRBV30 and J is TRBJ1-1, with no clear D. Deletions cut 0 bases from V and 2 bases from J, with 7 bases between. The CDR3 runs to 13 residues. The germline gives CDR1 GTSNPN, CDR2 SVGIG (reference sequence). CDR3 in DNA: TGTGCCTGGAGTGTCAAAGGTAACACTGAAGCTTTCTTT. Translation gives CAWSVKGNTEAFF.

There are many counts of this clonotype. This chain connects TRBV11-2 to TRBJ1-6, with D unclear. The V gene lost 3 bases and the J gene lost 2 bases, with 11 bases spanning the gap. The V gene's germline CDR1 is SGHAT and CDR2 FQNNGV. The CDR3 runs to 16 residues. The CDR3 reads CASSLGPSTYNSPLHF. The CDR3 nucleotides are TGTGCCAGCAGCTTGGGCCCCAGCACCTATAATTCACCCCTCCACTTT.

V gene TRBV5-1 combines with J gene TRBJ2-1; the D gene is possibly TRBD2 (5 bases). CDR3 length: 17 amino acids. The germline V gene encodes CDR1 SGHRS and CDR2 YFSETQ. Deletions cut 0 bases from V and 0 bases from J, with 13 bases between. In DNA, the CDR3 is TGCGCCAGCAGCTTGGCCGAGGGCGAGAGCTCCTACAATGAGCAGTTCTTC. Protein product: CASSLAEGESSYNEQFF.

This clonotype occurred a few times. The chain combines TRBV4-3 with TRBJ2-1, with D perhaps TRBD1 or TRBD2 (6 bases each). V was shortened by 0 bases and J by 10 bases, with 16 bases between the two germline ends. The CDR3 contains 15 residues. The germline V gene encodes CDR1 LGHNA and CDR2 YSLEER. DNA for the CDR3: TGCGCCAGCAGCCAAGACCCGGTCGGGGGCAGGGAGCAGTTCTTC. It is translated as CASSQDPVGGREQFF.

This clonotype has only a few counts. This rearrangement joins TRBV5-1 to TRBJ1-1; D ambiguous. Per germline, CDR1 SGHRS and CDR2 YFSETQ. This CDR3 is built from 13 residues. The V end lost 0 bases, the J end lost 1 base, and 4 bases lay between the germline ends. The CDR3 DNA reads TGCGCCAGCAGCTTGGGGGCGAACACTGAAGCTTTCTTT. This translates into CASSLGANTEAFF.

The chain couples TRBV12-5 to TRBJ2-5; TRBD1 agrees at 8 bases. Per the germline V gene, CDR1 is LGHNT and CDR2 is FRNRAP. V trimming: 7 bases; J trimming: 4 bases; junction bases outside the gene matches: 8. CDR3 length equals 14 residues. For the CDR3, the DNA is TGTGCTAGTGCGGCAGGACAGGGACGAGAGACCCAGTACTTC. Amino acids: CASAAGQGRETQYF.

The chain has TRBV7-2 and TRBJ2-5, with unresolved D. Trimming left V 1 base short and J 1 base short, with 4 bases between. The CDR3 is made up of 13 amino acids. Germline V gene data show CDR1 as SGHTA and CDR2 as FQGNSA. CDR3 protein: CASSLGIQETQYF. In DNA form, the CDR3 reads TGTGCCAGCAGCTTAGGGATCCAAGAGACCCAGTACTTC.

The rearrangement uses TRBV12-3 or TRBV12-4 and TRBJ2-3; 12 bases line up with TRBD1. This CDR3 region has 17 residues. Unmatched junction bases numbered 6, after V lost 3 bases and J lost 2 bases. CDR3 coding DNA: TGTGCCAGCAGTTTTATGGGGACAGGGGGCCCCACAGATACGCAGTATTTT. Translation gives CASSFMGTGGPTDTQYF.

As regards this clonotype: One base away lies a much larger clone, so this may be a sequencing read error. The chain recombines TRBV12-3 or TRBV12-4 with TRBJ2-7, with 10 nucleotides matching TRBD2. The CDR3 is made up of 16 amino acids. The CDR3 DNA is TGTGCCATCAGTTTAGGCCCTAGCGGGGGATTCTACGAGCAGTACTTC. Its translation is CAISLGPSGGFYEQYF.

This clonotype showed up many times. The chain links TRBV11-2 to TRBJ2-3; D is unresolved. The V gene lost 5 bases and the J gene lost 4 bases, with 7 bases spanning the gap. This CDR3 is 12 amino acids long. The germline V gene has CDR1 SGHAT and CDR2 FQNNGV. CDR3 sequence: CASSPTADTQYF. CDR3 coding DNA: TGTGCCAGCAGCCCGACCGCAGATACGCAGTATTTT.

This chain joins TRBV15 and TRBJ1-5; maybe TRBD1 (6 bases). The CDR3 has 14 amino acids. V shed 5 bases and J shed 4 bases, with 12 bases lying between them. Germline V gene lookup returns CDR1 LNHNV and CDR2 YYDKDF (reference sequence). DNA for the CDR3: TGTGCCACCAGCTCGGGACAATCGAATCAGCCCCAGCATTTT. As protein: CATSSGQSNQPQHF. Looking up the rest from reference TRBV15 and TRBJ1-5 gives the full variable domain: DAMVIQNPRYQVTQFGKPVTLSCSQTLNHNVMYWYQQKSSQAPKLLFHYYDKDFNNEADTPDNFQSRRPNTSFCFLDIRSPGLGDTAMYLCATSSGQSNQPQHFGDGTRLSIL.